The 11 T cell receptor beta chains reported below all come from one sample, sequenced in a study of CD8 T cells in Susac syndrome. RNA, at about 0.45 to 1 ug, was reverse transcribed with random hexamers. TCRdb reprocessed the immunoSEQ multiplex PCR reads with MiXCR, giving one entry per CDR3 protein. The top ten clones hold over 0.45% of a sample with approximately 80,000 distinct CDR3 sequences, 94% of them seen once. Sequencing was carried out using CD8+ T cells from PBMCs. The receptors originated from a human donor with Susac syndrome.

The genes are TRBV20-1 and TRBJ2-3; TRBD1 matches 11 bases. The germline V gene has CDR1 DFQATT and CDR2 SNEGSKA (reference sequence). V was clipped by 3 bases and J by 3 bases; unmatched bases: 2. The length of the CDR3 is 14 residues. The CDR3 loop reads CSARDRGLTDTQYF. CDR3 nucleotides: TGCAGTGCTAGGGACAGGGGGCTGACAGATACGCAGTATTTT.

The rearrangement links TRBV29-1 to TRBJ1-1, with D possibly matching TRBD1 (5 bases). This CDR3 is built from 15 residues. CDR1 is SQVTM, CDR2 ANQGSEA, per germline. The germline V and J ends were trimmed by 2 bases and 1 base, with 14 bases remaining between them. The CDR3 loop is CSVEREGSRNTEAFF. DNA of the CDR3: TGCAGCGTTGAAAGGGAGGGGTCTCGGAACACTGAAGCTTTCTTT.

This clonotype was observed a single time. The genes are TRBV5-5 and TRBJ2-7; no firm D call. This CDR3 spans 13 amino acids. Between the trimmed V and J ends, which lost 5 bases and 7 bases, there was a span of 16 bases. CDR1 and CDR2 from the germline V gene are SGHKS and YYEKEE (reference sequence). CDR3 bases: TGTGCCAGCAGTCCGACTCTTCCGAGGGAGCAGTACTTC. This translates into CASSPTLPREQYF.

The chain combines TRBV9 with TRBJ2-5; no reliable D call. CDR3 size: 12 residues. Germline assignment: CDR1 SGDLS and CDR2 YYNGEE. With 6 bases removed from V and 4 bases from J, the gap between germline ends came to 10 bases. The CDR3 spells CASTTWGETQYF. In DNA form, the CDR3 reads TGTGCCAGCACCACATGGGGAGAGACCCAGTACTTC.

The V gene is TRBV6-2 or TRBV6-3, the J gene TRBJ1-2; no definite D call. The CDR3 has 15 amino acids. Germline V gene sequence: CDR1 MNHEY, CDR2 SVGEGT. With 6 bases removed from V and 4 bases from J, the gap between germline ends came to 18 bases. CDR3 region: CASRGSSLTTYGYTF. The CDR3 bases are TGTGCCAGCAGAGGGTCTTCTCTAACAACCTATGGCTACACCTTC.

This rearrangement joins TRBV7-6 to TRBJ2-5; D is tentatively TRBD1 or TRBD2 (5 bases each). Germline CDR1 is SGHVS and CDR2 is FNYEAQ. V was pared by 5 bases and J by 2 bases, with 12 bases between. The length of the CDR3 is 14 residues. CDR3 nucleotide sequence: TGTGCCAGCAGCCCCGGGGCCCCACAAGAGACCCAGTACTTC. Protein product: CASSPGAPQETQYF.

In DNA, the CDR3 is TGTGCCAGCAGTGATTCGGACAGGGTGGACAATGAGCAGTTCTTC. Translating it yields CASSDSDRVDNEQFF. The rearrangement links TRBV2 to TRBJ2-1, with 8 bases lining up with TRBD1. With 3 bases clipped from V and 5 bases from J, the junction kept 6 bases outside the gene matches. The CDR3 extends over 15 amino acids. The germline V gene has CDR1 SNHLY and CDR2 FYNNEI.

This sequence joins TRBV7-2 and TRBJ1-2; a possible D gene is TRBD1 (6 bases). Germline CDR1 SGHTA, CDR2 FQGNSA. Trimming removed 0 bases at V and 2 bases at J, with 10 bases between. This CDR3 comprises 15 residues. This chain's CDR3 is CASSLARGGNYGYTF. The CDR3 DNA follows: TGTGCCAGCAGCTTAGCGCGAGGGGGAAACTATGGCTACACCTTC.

The DNA for the CDR3 is TGTGCCAGCAGCTCCGCTGATTACTATGGCTACACCTTC. Residues: CASSSADYYGYTF. The rearrangement links TRBV13 to TRBJ1-2; D unresolved. The CDR3 has 13 residues. Germline V CDR1 and CDR2: PRHDT, FYEKMQ (reference sequence). The germline V and J ends were trimmed by 4 bases and 3 bases, with 9 bases remaining between them.

The V gene is TRBV27, the J gene TRBJ2-2; unclear D gene. This CDR3 has 13 amino acids. Germline loops: CDR1 MNHEY, CDR2 SMNVEV (reference sequence). V was pared by 6 bases and J by 6 bases, with 11 bases between. CDR3 in amino acids: CASSLVRSGELFF. Written as DNA, the CDR3 is TGTGCCAGCAGCCTAGTGAGGTCCGGGGAGCTGTTTTTT.

The gene calls are TRBV7-9 and TRBJ1-2; 7 bases map to TRBD1. CDR3 length: 12 amino acids. V was pared by 1 base and J by 8 bases, with 1 base of the junction left unmatched. Germline CDR1 and CDR2: SEHNR and FQNEAQ (reference sequence). DNA for the CDR3: TGTGCCAGCAGCTTAGAGGGGGCCGGCTACACCTTC. Protein: CASSLEGAGYTF.